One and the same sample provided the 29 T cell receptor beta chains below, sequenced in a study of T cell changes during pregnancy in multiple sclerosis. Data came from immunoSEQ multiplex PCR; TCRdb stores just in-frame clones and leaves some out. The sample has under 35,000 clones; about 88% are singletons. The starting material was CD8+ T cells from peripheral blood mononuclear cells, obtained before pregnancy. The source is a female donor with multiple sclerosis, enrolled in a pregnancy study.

The CDR3 nucleotides are TGTGCCACCCACGACAGGGATTACGAGCAGTACTTC. This codes for CATHDRDYEQYF. The chain uses TRBV2 and TRBJ2-7, with 7 bases that match TRBD1. Germline loops: CDR1 SNHLY, CDR2 FYNNEI. Losses at the gene ends were 10 bases for V and 4 bases for J; bases not matched to a gene: 7. The CDR3 is 12 amino acids.

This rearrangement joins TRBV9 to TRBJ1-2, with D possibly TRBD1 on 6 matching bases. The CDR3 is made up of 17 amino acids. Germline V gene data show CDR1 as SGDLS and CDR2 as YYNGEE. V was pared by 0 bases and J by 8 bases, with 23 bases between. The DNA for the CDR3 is TGTGCCAGCAGCGTAGGCGCTAGGGGGACCGGCCTATACGGCTACACCTTC. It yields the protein CASSVGARGTGLYGYTF. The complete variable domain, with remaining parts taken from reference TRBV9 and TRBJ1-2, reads DSGVTQTPKHLITATGQRVTLRCSPRSGDLSVYWYQQSLDQGLQFLIQYYNGEERAKGNILERFSAQQFPDLHSELNLSSLELGDSALYFCASSVGARGTGLYGYTFGSGTRLTVV.

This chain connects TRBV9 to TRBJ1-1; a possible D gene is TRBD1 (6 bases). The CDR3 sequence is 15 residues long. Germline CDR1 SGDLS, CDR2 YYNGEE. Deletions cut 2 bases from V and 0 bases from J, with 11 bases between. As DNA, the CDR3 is TGTGCCAGCAGCGTTACAGGGATGATGAACACTGAAGCTTTCTTT. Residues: CASSVTGMMNTEAFF.

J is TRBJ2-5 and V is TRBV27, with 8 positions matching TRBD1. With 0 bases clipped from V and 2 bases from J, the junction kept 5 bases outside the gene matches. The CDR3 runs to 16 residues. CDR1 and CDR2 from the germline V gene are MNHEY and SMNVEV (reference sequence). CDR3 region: CASSLSPGGVQETQYF. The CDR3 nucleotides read TGTGCCAGCAGTTTATCGCCAGGGGGCGTACAAGAGACCCAGTACTTC.

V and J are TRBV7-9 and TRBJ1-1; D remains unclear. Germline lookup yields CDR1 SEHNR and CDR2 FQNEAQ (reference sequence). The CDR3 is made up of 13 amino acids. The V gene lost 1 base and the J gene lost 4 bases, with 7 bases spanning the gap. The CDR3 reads CASSLGGSTEAFF. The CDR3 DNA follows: TGTGCCAGCAGCTTAGGCGGGAGCACTGAAGCTTTCTTT.

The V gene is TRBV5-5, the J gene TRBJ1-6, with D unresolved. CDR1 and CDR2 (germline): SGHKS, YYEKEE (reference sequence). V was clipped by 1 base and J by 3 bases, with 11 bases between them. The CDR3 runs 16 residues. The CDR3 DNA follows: TGTGCCAGCAGCTTGTTAGTCGCCCACTATAATTCACCCCTCCACTTT. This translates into CASSLLVAHYNSPLHF.

The CDR3 DNA reads TGTGCCAGTAGTACCCAACCCGGGACAGGTTCCCCCTACGAGCAGTACTTC. This codes for CASSTQPGTGSPYEQYF. V usage is TRBV19 and J usage is TRBJ2-7, with 8 bases aligning to TRBD1. Germline values: CDR1 LNHDA, CDR2 SQIVND (reference sequence). V dropped 4 bases and J dropped 2; count of bases not matched to a gene: 13. The CDR3 covers 17 residues.

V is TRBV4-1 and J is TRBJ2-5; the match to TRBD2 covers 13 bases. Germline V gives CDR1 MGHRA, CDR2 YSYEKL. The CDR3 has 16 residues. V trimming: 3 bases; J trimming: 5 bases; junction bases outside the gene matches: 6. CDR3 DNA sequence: TGCGCCAGCAGCCAGGGACTAGCGGGGTCGGGGGAGACCCAGTACTTC. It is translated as CASSQGLAGSGETQYF.

CDR3 DNA: TGTGCCAGTAGTATAGAAGCCCAGGGATACACCGGGGAGCTGTTTTTT. Its translation is CASSIEAQGYTGELFF. The chain joins TRBV19 to TRBJ2-2; TRBD1 is a possible D gene (5 bases). Germline V lookup: CDR1 LNHDA, CDR2 SQIVND (reference sequence). V lost 0 bases to trimming and J lost 3 bases, with 11 bases between them. The CDR3 sequence is 16 residues long.

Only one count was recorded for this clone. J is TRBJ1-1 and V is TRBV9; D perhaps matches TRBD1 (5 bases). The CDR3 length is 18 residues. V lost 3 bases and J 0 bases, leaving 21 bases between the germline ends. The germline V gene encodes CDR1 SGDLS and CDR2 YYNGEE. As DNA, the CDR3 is TGTGCCAGCAGCGCCAACTACAGGTCCGATACCATGAACACTGAAGCTTTCTTT. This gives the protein CASSANYRSDTMNTEAFF.

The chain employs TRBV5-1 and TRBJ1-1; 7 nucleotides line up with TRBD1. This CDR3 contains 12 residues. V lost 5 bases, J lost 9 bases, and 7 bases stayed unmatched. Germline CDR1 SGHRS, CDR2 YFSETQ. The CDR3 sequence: CASRGDSRKAFF. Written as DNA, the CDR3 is TGCGCCAGCAGGGGGGACAGTCGGAAAGCTTTCTTT. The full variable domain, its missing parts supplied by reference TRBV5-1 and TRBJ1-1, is KAGVTQTPRYLIKTRGQQVTLSCSPISGHRSVSWYQQTPGQGLQFLFEYFSETQRNKGNFPGRFSGRQFSNSRSEMNVSTLELGDSALYLCASRGDSRKAFFGQGTRLTVV.

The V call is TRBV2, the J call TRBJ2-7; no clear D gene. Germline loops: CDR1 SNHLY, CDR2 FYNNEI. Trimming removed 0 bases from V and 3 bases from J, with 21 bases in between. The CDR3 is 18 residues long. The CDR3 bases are TGTGCCAGCAGTGAAGCGAACCGTAGGAGCAACGATATCTACGAGCAGTACTTC. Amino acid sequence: CASSEANRRSNDIYEQYF.

The DNA of the CDR3 is TGTGCCAGCAGTAACTTCGAGGCCGCTCAAGGTGAAAAACTGTTTTTT. Translated: CASSNFEAAQGEKLFF. The chain has TRBV2 and TRBJ1-4; the D is unclear. CDR1 is SNHLY and CDR2 is FYNNEI in the germline V gene. This CDR3 contains 16 residues. The germline V and J ends were trimmed by 5 bases and 7 bases, with 20 bases remaining between them.

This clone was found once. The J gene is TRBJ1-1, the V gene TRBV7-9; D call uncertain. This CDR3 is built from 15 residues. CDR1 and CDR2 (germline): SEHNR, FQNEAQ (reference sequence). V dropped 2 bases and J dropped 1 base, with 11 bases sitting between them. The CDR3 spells CASSLSLFGNTEAFF. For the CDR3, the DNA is TGTGCCAGCAGCTTAAGCCTTTTCGGGAACACTGAAGCTTTCTTT.

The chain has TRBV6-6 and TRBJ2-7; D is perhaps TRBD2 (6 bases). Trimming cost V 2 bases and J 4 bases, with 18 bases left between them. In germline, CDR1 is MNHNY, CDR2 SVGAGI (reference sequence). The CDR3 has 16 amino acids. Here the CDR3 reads CASSYNRDSGWYEQYF. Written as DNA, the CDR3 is TGTGCCAGCAGTTACAATCGGGACTCCGGGTGGTACGAGCAGTACTTC.

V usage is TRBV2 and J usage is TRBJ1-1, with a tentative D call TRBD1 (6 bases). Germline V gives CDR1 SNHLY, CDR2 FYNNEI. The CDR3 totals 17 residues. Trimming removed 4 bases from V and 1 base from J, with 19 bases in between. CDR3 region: CASSVGQGTVGNTEAFF. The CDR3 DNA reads TGTGCCAGCAGTGTTGGGCAGGGGACCGTCGGGAACACTGAAGCTTTCTTT.

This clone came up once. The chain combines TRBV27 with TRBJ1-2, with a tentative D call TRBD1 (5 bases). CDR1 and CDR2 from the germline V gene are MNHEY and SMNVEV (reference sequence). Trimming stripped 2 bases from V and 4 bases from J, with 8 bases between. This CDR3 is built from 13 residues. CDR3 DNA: TGTGCCAGCAGTTTAGACAGATTCTATGGCTACACCTTC. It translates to CASSLDRFYGYTF.

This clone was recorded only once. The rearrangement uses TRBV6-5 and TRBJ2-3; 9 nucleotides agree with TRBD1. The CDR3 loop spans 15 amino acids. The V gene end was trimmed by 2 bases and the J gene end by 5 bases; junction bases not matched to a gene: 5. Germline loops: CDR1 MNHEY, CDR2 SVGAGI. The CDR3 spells CASSYATGGRDTQYF. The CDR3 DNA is TGTGCCAGCAGTTACGCGACAGGGGGGAGAGATACGCAGTATTTT.

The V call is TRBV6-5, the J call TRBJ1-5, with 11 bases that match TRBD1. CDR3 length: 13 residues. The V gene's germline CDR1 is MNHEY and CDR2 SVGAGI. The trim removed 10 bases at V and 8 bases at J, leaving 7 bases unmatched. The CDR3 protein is CATWTGGAEPQHF. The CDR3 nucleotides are TGTGCCACGTGGACAGGGGGCGCGGAGCCCCAGCATTTT.

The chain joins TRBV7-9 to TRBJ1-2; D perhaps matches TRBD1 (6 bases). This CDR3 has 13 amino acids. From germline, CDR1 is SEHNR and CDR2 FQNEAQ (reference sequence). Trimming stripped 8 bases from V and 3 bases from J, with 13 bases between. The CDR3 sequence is CASCPQGHYGYTF. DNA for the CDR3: TGTGCCAGCTGTCCACAGGGCCACTATGGCTACACCTTC. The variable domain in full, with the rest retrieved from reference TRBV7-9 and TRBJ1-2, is DTGVSQNPRHKITKRGQNVTFRCDPISEHNRLYWYRQTLGQGPEFLTYFQNEAQLEKSRLLSDRFSAERPKGSFSTLEIQRTEQGDSAMYLCASCPQGHYGYTFGSGTRLTVV.

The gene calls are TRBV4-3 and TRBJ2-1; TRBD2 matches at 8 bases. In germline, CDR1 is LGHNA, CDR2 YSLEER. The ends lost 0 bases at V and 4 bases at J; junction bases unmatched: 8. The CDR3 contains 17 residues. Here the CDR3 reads CASSQDLISGVYNEQFF. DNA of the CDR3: TGCGCCAGCAGCCAAGATCTGATTAGCGGGGTGTACAATGAGCAGTTCTTC.

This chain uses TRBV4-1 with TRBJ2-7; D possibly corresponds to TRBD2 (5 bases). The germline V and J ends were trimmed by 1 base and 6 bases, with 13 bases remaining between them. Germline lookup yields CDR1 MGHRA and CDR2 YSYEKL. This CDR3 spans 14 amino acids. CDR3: CASSQVGERGEQYF. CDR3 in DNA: TGCGCCAGCAGCCAAGTCGGGGAACGGGGCGAGCAGTACTTC.

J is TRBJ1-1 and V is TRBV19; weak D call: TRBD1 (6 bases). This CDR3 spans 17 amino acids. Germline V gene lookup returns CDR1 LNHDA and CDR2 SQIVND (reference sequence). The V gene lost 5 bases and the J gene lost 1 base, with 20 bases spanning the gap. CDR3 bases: TGTGCCAGTAGTCCCATGGCAGGGGACCCCCCGAACACTGAAGCTTTCTTT. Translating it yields CASSPMAGDPPNTEAFF.

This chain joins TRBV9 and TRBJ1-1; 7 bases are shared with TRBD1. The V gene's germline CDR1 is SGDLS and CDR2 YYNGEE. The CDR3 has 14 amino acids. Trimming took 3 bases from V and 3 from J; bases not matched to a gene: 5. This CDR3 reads CASSAGGWDTEAFF. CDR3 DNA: TGTGCCAGCAGCGCAGGGGGTTGGGACACTGAAGCTTTCTTT.

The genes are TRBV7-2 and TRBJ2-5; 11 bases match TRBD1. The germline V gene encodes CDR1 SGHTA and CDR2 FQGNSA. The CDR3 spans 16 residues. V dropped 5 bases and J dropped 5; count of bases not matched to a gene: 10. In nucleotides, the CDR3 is TGTGCCAGCAGCCAGCCGGACAGGGGGCTTTACGAGACCCAGTACTTC. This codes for CASSQPDRGLYETQYF.

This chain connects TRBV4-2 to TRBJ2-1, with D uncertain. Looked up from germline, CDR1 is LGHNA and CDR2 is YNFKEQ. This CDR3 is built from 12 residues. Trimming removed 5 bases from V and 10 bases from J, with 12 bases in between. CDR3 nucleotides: TGTGCCAGCAGCACGCAGACACGGGAGCAGTTCTTC. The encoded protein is CASSTQTREQFF.

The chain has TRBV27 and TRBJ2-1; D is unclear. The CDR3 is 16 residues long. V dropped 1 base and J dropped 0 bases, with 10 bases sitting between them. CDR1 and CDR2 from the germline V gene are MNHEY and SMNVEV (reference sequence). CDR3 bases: TGTGCCAGCAGTTTATTCCCCGCTAGCTCCTACAATGAGCAGTTCTTC. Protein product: CASSLFPASSYNEQFF.

The CDR3 loop is CATSSDRGLSNQPQHF. The CDR3 DNA reads TGTGCCACCAGCAGCGACAGGGGGCTGAGCAATCAGCCCCAGCATTTT. J is TRBJ1-5 and V is TRBV15; 10 bases are a match to TRBD1. The CDR3 has 16 amino acids. Losses at the gene ends were 3 bases for V and 1 base for J; bases not matched to a gene: 3. Germline V lookup: CDR1 LNHNV, CDR2 YYDKDF (reference sequence). The entire variable domain, with the rest obtained from reference TRBV15 and TRBJ1-5, is as follows: DAMVIQNPRYQVTQFGKPVTLSCSQTLNHNVMYWYQQKSSQAPKLLFHYYDKDFNNEADTPDNFQSRRPNTSFCFLDIRSPGLGDTAMYLCATSSDRGLSNQPQHFGDGTRLSIL.

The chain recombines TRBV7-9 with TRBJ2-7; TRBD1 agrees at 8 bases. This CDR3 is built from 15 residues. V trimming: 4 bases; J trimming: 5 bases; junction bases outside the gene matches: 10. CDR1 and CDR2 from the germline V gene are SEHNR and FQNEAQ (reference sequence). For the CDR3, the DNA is TGTGCCAGCAGCTACGGACAGGGTGTTTTACACGAGCAGTACTTC. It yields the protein CASSYGQGVLHEQYF.